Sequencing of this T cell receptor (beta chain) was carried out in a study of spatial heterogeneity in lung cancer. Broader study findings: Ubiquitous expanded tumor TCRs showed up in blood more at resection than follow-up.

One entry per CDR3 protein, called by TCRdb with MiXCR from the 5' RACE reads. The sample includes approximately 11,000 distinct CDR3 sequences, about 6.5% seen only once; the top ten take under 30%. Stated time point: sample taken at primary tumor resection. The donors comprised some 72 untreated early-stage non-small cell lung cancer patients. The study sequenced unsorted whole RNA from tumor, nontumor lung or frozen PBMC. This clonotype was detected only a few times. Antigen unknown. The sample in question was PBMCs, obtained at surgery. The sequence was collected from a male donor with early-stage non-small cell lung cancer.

CDR3 protein: CASSLDVAGGRFF. The CDR3 bases are TGTGCCAGCAGCTTAGACGTTGCGGGGGGTCGGTTCTTC. V is TRBV7-8 and J is TRBJ2-1; TRBD2 matches 8 bases. J lost 15 bases, V lost 1 base, and 8 bases had no gene match. This CDR3 has 13 residues. Germline V gene sequence: CDR1 SGHVS, CDR2 FQNEAQ.